This T cell receptor beta chain comes out of a study of T cell responses to AZD1222 COVID-19 vaccine. In regard to this clone: What it binds is not known.

Produced via immunoSEQ multiplex PCR; TCRdb's table is partial and in-frame only. The sample carries about 78,000 clones, 87% recorded once. From germline, CDR1 is MNHNS and CDR2 SASEGT. The CDR3 consists of 13 residues. V was trimmed by 1 base and J by 3 bases, leaving 6 bases between them. Study-level results: The donor cohort was predominantly white British with a female majority, and clonal diversity may have been underestimated. Of spike-specific TCRs, nearly half reportedly target regions left unmutated in variants.

This receptor was identified in an adult in good health. Sequences were derived from peripheral blood, sampled on day 0 of AZD1222 vaccination. The chain has TRBV6-1 and TRBJ1-1; D gene uncertain. The CDR3 is CASSEGSDTEAFF. CDR3 bases: TGTGCCAGCAGTGAAGGGTCGGACACTGAAGCTTTCTTT.